This TCR beta chain stems from a study of response to subunit inactivated influenza vaccine (dated by TCRdb to 2016 to 2018). Describing the broader study: To follow how T cells responded to a trivalent subunit inactivated influenza vaccine, the researchers relied on deep quantitative profiling of the T cell receptor repertoire.

With regard to this clonotype: The clone's antigen remains unknown. It has no much larger one-base neighbor in the sample; base qualities were not kept.

What the study reported, not specific to this receptor: It was suggested by the authors that each seasonal influenza vaccination may recruit only a limited number of new T cells.

There are 14 amino acids in the CDR3, from cysteine to phenylalanine inclusive. The DNA shown is the 42-base CDR3, in frame from base 1. As encoded in the germline V gene, CDR1 is SNHLY while CDR2 is FYNNEI. Germline trimming amounts to 8 bases on V and 3 bases on J, with 6 as the count of junction bases outside the gene matches. The protocol used for the library was RT-PCR. TCRdb lists the instrument as Illumina HiSeq 2500. In TCRdb, the public reads were trimmed at Q25 with fastp and aligned with MiXCR, with productive beta chains retained. Rows matching on CDR3 protein sequence are summarized as one entry with the most common DNA and genes. This sample has hundreds of thousands of distinct CDR3 sequences in its table, and about a sixth of those were observed once. Together, the top ten hold around a tenth of the sample.

Sample: PBMCs from blood, taken 11 to 12 days after vaccination. The rearranged segments are TRBV2 and TRBJ2-3; 9 junctional bases match TRBD1. The receptor's source is a man in his fifties who received an inactivated influenza vaccine. Donor details come from another sample of the same person, matched by shared clones. CDR3 reads: CASGSDRGTDTQYF. The sequence in DNA is TGTGCCAGCGGATCGGACAGGGGAACAGATACGCAGTATTTT. The entire variable domain, with the stretches around the CDR3 drawn from the reference TRBV2 and TRBJ2-3 proteins, is EPEVTQTPSHQVTQMGQEVILRCVPISNHLYFYWYRQILGQKVEFLVSFYNNEISEKSEIFDDQFSVERPDGSNFTLKIRSTKLEDSAMYFCASGSDRGTDTQYFGPGTRLTVL.